These 17 T cell receptor beta chains were sequenced from one sample in a study of blood T cell repertoires in COVID-19. Profiling relied on immunoSEQ multiplex PCR, and the TCRdb table lists in-frame clones only, not all of them. The sample lists about 150,000 clones, around 92% occurring once. Sequences were obtained from peripheral blood. These receptors all stem from a man aged 55 to 70 with acute or convalescent COVID-19.

This chain joins TRBV11-2 and TRBJ2-3; D unclear. The V end lost 1 base, the J end lost 3 bases, and 11 bases lay between the germline ends. CDR1 is SGHAT and CDR2 is FQNNGV in the germline V gene. CDR3 length: 15 amino acids. The CDR3 sequence is CASSLGSRPTDTQYF. The CDR3 DNA follows: TGTGCCAGCAGCTTAGGTTCGCGTCCGACAGATACGCAGTATTTT. Using reference TRBV11-2 and TRBJ2-3 for the parts outside the CDR3, the full variable domain is EAGVAQSPRYKIIEKRQSVAFWCNPISGHATLYWYQQILGQGPKLLIQFQNNGVVDDSQLPKDRFSAERLKGVDSTLKIQPAKLEDSAVYLCASSLGSRPTDTQYFGPGTRLTVL.

The rearrangement joins TRBV7-8 to TRBJ1-5, with TRBD1 matching 8 bases. CDR3 length: 17 amino acids. Trimming took 5 bases from V and 2 from J; bases not matched to a gene: 11. Per germline, CDR1 SGHVS and CDR2 FQNEAQ. For the CDR3, the DNA is TGTGCCAGCAGCCCGGGGACAGGCAAAAGGGGCAATCAGCCCCAGCATTTT. It yields the protein CASSPGTGKRGNQPQHF. Full variable domain (remainder filled in from reference TRBV7-8 and TRBJ1-5): GAGVSQSPRYKVAKRGQDVALRCDPISGHVSLFWYQQALGQGPEFLTYFQNEAQLDKSGLPSDRFFAERPEGSVSTLKIQRTQQEDSAVYLCASSPGTGKRGNQPQHFGDGTRLSIL.

This chain links TRBV5-1 with TRBJ1-1; no clear D. CDR3 length: 16 residues. Germline assignment: CDR1 SGHRS and CDR2 YFSETQ. The ends were cut back, 2 bases at V and 1 base at J, with 15 bases in the middle. The CDR3 loop reads CASSLIARTENTEAFF. The CDR3 coding sequence is TGCGCCAGCAGCTTAATAGCGAGGACGGAGAACACTGAAGCTTTCTTT.

This clone has more than one count but fewer than ten. The chain joins TRBV4-2 to TRBJ2-7, with D possibly being TRBD1 (5 bases). This CDR3 comprises 13 residues. Germline V gene lookup returns CDR1 LGHNA and CDR2 YNFKEQ. The germline V and J ends were trimmed by 3 bases and 2 bases, with 8 bases remaining between them. CDR3 sequence reads: CASSQTTAYEQYF. The CDR3 nucleotides are TGTGCCAGCAGCCAGACGACAGCCTACGAGCAGTACTTC.

V and J are TRBV5-5 and TRBJ2-2, with 8 bases that match TRBD2. CDR3 length: 15 amino acids. Germline-derived CDR1 and CDR2 are SGHKS and YYEKEE (reference sequence). With 5 bases clipped from V and 4 bases from J, the junction kept 7 bases outside the gene matches. CDR3 sequence reads: CASSATGGFTGELFF. The CDR3 bases are TGTGCCAGCAGTGCAACGGGGGGGTTCACCGGGGAGCTGTTTTTT. Combining the CDR3 with reference TRBV5-5 and TRBJ2-2 gives the whole variable domain DAGVTQSPTHLIKTRGQQVTLRCSPISGHKSVSWYQQVLGQGPQFIFQYYEKEERGRGNFPDRFSARQFPNYSSELNVNALLLGDSALYLCASSATGGFTGELFFGEGSRLTVL.

This chain uses TRBV30 with TRBJ1-2; no firm D call. V lost 1 base to trimming and J lost 3 bases, with 9 bases between them. The CDR3 contains 13 residues. Germline V CDR1 and CDR2: GTSNPN, SVGIG (reference sequence). The CDR3 reads CAWSAGGDYGYTF. CDR3 DNA: TGTGCCTGGAGTGCAGGAGGTGACTATGGCTACACCTTC. The full variable domain, in which reference TRBV30 and TRBJ1-2 provide the parts outside the CDR3, is SQTIHQWPATLVQPVGSPLSLECTVEGTSNPNLYWYRQAAGRGLQLLFYSVGIGQISSEVPQNLSASRPQDRQFILSSKKLLLSDSGFYLCAWSAGGDYGYTFGSGTRLTVV.

The chain combines TRBV4-1 with TRBJ2-1, with TRBD1 matching 8 bases. This CDR3 region has 13 residues. After removal of 4 bases from V and 12 bases from J, the junction contained 8 bases not matched to a gene. The V gene's germline CDR1 is MGHRA and CDR2 YSYEKL. For the CDR3, the DNA is TGCGCCAGCAGCCCCAAACAGGGGGGCCCGCAGTTCTTC. Encoded protein: CASSPKQGGPQFF.

The gene calls are TRBV7-2 and TRBJ1-6; 7 nucleotides match TRBD1. Losses at the gene ends were 5 bases for V and 10 bases for J; bases not matched to a gene: 11. This CDR3 has 15 amino acids. CDR1 and CDR2 from the germline V gene are SGHTA and FQGNSA. In DNA, the CDR3 is TGTGCCAGCAGCGCGCAACAGGGGATTAGATCACCCCTCCACTTT. It yields the protein CASSAQQGIRSPLHF.

The rearrangement joins TRBV2 to TRBJ2-1; 8 nucleotides match TRBD1. After removal of 4 bases from V and 7 bases from J, the junction contained 6 bases not matched to a gene. The germline V gene has CDR1 SNHLY and CDR2 FYNNEI. This CDR3 has 14 amino acids. CDR3 coding DNA: TGTGCCAGCAGTGTTACAGGGGGGTGGAATGAGCAGTTCTTC. Translating it yields CASSVTGGWNEQFF.

This clone was recorded once. The chain links TRBV5-1 to TRBJ1-1; 9 bases map to TRBD1. In germline, CDR1 is SGHRS, CDR2 YFSETQ. J lost 4 bases, V lost 4 bases, and 17 bases had no gene match. CDR3 length: 18 residues. The CDR3 DNA is TGCGCCAGCAGCACAGGACAGGGGCTCAAGGTGGGTGTCACTGAAGCTTTCTTT. Translation: CASSTGQGLKVGVTEAFF.

The chain combines TRBV10-3 with TRBJ1-4; D is unclear. The CDR3 totals 15 residues. From germline, CDR1 is ENHRY and CDR2 SYGVKD. Trimming removed 0 bases from V and 10 bases from J, with 15 bases in between. The CDR3 DNA is TGTGCCATCAGTGAGTCGCGGCCACCAATCCCAAAACTGTTTTTT. Amino acids: CAISESRPPIPKLFF.

The chain combines TRBV5-8 with TRBJ2-7, with D maybe TRBD1 (6 bases). CDR1 is SGHTS, CDR2 YDEGEE, per germline. V dropped 4 bases and J dropped 4 bases, with 15 bases sitting between them. There are 14 residues in the CDR3. The CDR3 region has the DNA TGTGCCAGCAGCCCCCGGGACAAGTATTACGAGCAGTACTTC. It is translated as CASSPRDKYYEQYF.

The rearrangement links TRBV5-5 to TRBJ2-3; D unresolved. The CDR3 sequence is 14 residues long. Germline CDR1 and CDR2: SGHKS and YYEKEE (reference sequence). The ends were cut back, 2 bases at V and 0 bases at J, with 7 bases in the middle. CDR3 amino acids: CASSFYSSTDTQYF. In nucleotides, the CDR3 is TGTGCCAGCAGCTTTTACAGTAGCACAGATACGCAGTATTTT.

This sequence joins TRBV6-1 and TRBJ2-1, with 11 bases identical to TRBD2. V lost 4 bases to trimming and J lost 4 bases; unmatched junction nucleotides: 9. Germline assignment: CDR1 MNHNS and CDR2 SASEGT. This CDR3 is built from 17 residues. The CDR3 region is CASSVPPSGGLYNEQFF. CDR3 nucleotide sequence: TGTGCCAGCAGTGTCCCCCCTAGCGGGGGGCTTTACAATGAGCAGTTCTTC.

J is TRBJ1-1 and V is TRBV18, with unresolved D. Germline V gives CDR1 KGHSH, CDR2 LQKENI. This CDR3 is 13 amino acids long. V lost 2 bases, J lost 3 bases, and 7 bases lay in between. CDR3 sequence reads: CASSPGIDTEAFF. The CDR3 DNA sequence: TGTGCCAGCTCACCAGGCATCGACACTGAAGCTTTCTTT.

The chain combines TRBV4-2 with TRBJ1-5; D may be TRBD1 (6 bases). This CDR3 is built from 17 residues. Germline CDR1 and CDR2: LGHNA and YNFKEQ. V was pared by 2 bases and J by 0 bases, with 14 bases between. CDR3 coding DNA: TGTGCCAGCAGCCAACAGGGGCAGATTTATAGCAATCAGCCCCAGCATTTT. Encoded protein: CASSQQGQIYSNQPQHF.

This chain uses TRBV11-2 with TRBJ2-3; perhaps TRBD1 as D (6 bases). Germline-derived CDR1 and CDR2 are SGHAT and FQNNGV. Between the trimmed V and J ends, which lost 3 bases and 1 base, there was a span of 17 bases. The CDR3 is made up of 17 amino acids. In nucleotides, the CDR3 is TGTGCCAGCAGCTTGTCCCGTCCAAGGACAGGCACAGATACGCAGTATTTT. It is translated as CASSLSRPRTGTDTQYF. The variable domain in full, completed from reference TRBV11-2 and TRBJ2-3, reads EAGVAQSPRYKIIEKRQSVAFWCNPISGHATLYWYQQILGQGPKLLIQFQNNGVVDDSQLPKDRFSAERLKGVDSTLKIQPAKLEDSAVYLCASSLSRPRTGTDTQYFGPGTRLTVL.